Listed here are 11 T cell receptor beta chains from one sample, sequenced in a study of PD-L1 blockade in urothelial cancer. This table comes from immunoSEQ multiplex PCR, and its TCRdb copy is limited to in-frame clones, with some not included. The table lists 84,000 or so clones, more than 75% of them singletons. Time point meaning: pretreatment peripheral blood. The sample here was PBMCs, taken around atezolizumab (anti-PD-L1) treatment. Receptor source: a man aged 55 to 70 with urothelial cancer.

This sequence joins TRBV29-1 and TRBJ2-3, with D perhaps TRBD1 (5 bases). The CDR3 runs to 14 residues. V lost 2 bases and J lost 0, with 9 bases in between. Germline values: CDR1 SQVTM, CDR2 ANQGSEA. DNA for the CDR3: TGCAGCGTTGAAAGGGGTACTAGCACAGATACGCAGTATTTT. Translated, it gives CSVERGTSTDTQYF.

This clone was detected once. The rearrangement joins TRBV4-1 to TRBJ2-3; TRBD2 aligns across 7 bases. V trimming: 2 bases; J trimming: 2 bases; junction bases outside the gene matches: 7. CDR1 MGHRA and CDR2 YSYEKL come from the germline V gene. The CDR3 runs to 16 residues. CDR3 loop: CASSQPSSGLTDTQYF. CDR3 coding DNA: TGCGCCAGCAGCCAACCGTCTAGCGGTCTCACAGATACGCAGTATTTT.

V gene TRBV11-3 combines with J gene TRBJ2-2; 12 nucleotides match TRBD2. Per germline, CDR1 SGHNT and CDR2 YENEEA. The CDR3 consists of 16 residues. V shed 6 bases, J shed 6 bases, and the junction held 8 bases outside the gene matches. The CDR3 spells CASRTGGTSGSGELFF. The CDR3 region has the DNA TGTGCCAGCAGGACAGGCGGGACTAGCGGGTCCGGGGAGCTGTTTTTT. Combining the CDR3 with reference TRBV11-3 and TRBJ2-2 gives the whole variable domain EAGVVQSPRYKIIEKKQPVAFWCNPISGHNTLYWYLQNLGQGPELLIRYENEEAVDDSQLPKDRFSAERLKGVDSTLKIQPAELGDSAVYLCASRTGGTSGSGELFFGEGSRLTVL.

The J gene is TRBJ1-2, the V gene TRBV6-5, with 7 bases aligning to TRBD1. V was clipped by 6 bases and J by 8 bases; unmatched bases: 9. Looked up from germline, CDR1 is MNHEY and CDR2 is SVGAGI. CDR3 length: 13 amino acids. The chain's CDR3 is CASSKWDSWGYTF. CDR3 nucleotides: TGTGCCAGCAGCAAATGGGACAGCTGGGGCTACACCTTC.

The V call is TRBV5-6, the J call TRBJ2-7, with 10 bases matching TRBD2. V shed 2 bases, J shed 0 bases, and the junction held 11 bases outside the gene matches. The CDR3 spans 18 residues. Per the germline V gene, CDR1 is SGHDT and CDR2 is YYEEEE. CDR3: CASSFSTSGPRSSYEQYF. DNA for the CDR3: TGTGCCAGCAGCTTTTCGACTAGCGGGCCTAGGAGCTCCTACGAGCAGTACTTC. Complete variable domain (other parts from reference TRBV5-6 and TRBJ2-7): DAGVTQSPTHLIKTRGQQVTLRCSPKSGHDTVSWYQQALGQGPQFIFQYYEEEERQRGNFPDRFSGHQFPNYSSELNVNALLLGDSALYLCASSFSTSGPRSSYEQYFGPGTRLTVT.

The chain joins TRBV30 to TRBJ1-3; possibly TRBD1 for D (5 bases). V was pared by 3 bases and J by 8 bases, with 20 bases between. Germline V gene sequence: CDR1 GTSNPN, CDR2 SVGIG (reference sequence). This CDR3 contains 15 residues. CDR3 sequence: CAWRGGLASGDTIYF. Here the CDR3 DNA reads TGTGCCTGGAGGGGTGGCTTGGCCTCGGGGGACACCATATATTTT.

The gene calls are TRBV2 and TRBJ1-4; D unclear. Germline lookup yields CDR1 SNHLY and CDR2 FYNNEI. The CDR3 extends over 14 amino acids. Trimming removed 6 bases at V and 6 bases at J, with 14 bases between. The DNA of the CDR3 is TGTGCCAGCAGCCCCAGGATGAGTGATGAAAAACTGTTTTTT. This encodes CASSPRMSDEKLFF.

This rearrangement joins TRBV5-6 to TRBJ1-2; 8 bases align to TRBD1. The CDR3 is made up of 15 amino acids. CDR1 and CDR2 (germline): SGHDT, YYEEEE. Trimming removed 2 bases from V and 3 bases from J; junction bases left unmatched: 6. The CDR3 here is CASSFGSGGYYGYTF. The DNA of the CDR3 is TGTGCCAGCAGCTTCGGGTCAGGGGGCTACTATGGCTACACCTTC.

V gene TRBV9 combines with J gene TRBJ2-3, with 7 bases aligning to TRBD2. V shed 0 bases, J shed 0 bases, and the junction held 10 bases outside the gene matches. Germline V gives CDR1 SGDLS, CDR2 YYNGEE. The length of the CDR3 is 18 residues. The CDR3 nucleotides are TGTGCCAGCAGCGTAGATAGGGCTAGCGGATTTAGCACAGATACGCAGTATTTT. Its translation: CASSVDRASGFSTDTQYF.

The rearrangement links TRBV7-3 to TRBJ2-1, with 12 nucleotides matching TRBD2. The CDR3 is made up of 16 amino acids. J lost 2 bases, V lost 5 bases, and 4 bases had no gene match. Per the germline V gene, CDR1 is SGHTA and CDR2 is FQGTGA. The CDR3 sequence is CASSPRTSGAYNEQFF. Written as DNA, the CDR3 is TGTGCCAGCAGCCCTCGGACTAGCGGGGCCTACAATGAGCAGTTCTTC.

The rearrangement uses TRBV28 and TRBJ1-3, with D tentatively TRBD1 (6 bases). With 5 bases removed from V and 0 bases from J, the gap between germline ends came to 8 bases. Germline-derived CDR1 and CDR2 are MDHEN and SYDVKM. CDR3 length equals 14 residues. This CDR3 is CASSRTVSGNTIYF. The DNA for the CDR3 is TGTGCCAGCAGTCGGACAGTCTCTGGAAACACCATATATTTT.